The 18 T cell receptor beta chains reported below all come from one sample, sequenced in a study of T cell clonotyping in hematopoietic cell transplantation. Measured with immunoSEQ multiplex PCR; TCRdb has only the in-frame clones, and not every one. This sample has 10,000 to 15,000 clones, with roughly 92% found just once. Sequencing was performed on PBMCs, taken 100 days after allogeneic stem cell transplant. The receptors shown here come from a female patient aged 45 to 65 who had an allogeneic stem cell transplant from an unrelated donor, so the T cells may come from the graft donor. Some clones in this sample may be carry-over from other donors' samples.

The CDR3 spells CASSPSGTRYNEQFF. The CDR3 nucleotides read TGCGCCAGCAGCCCTAGCGGGACGCGCTACAATGAGCAGTTCTTC. The chain carries TRBV5-1 and TRBJ2-1; TRBD2 matches at 9 bases. The CDR3 totals 15 residues. Germline loops: CDR1 SGHRS, CDR2 YFSETQ. V was clipped by 4 bases and J by 3 bases; unmatched bases: 5.

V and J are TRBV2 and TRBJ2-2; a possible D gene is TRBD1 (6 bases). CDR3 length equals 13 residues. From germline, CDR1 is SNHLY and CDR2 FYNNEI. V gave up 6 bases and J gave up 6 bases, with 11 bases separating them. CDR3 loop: CASRAGAAGELFF. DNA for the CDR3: TGTGCCAGCAGGGCAGGGGCCGCCGGGGAGCTGTTTTTT.

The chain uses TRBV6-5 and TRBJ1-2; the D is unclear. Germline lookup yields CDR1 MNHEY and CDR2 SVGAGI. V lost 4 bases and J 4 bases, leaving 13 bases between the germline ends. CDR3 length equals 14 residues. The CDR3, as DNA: TGTGCCAGCAGTTCGGTCAGAGATTCCTATGGCTACACCTTC. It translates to CASSSVRDSYGYTF.

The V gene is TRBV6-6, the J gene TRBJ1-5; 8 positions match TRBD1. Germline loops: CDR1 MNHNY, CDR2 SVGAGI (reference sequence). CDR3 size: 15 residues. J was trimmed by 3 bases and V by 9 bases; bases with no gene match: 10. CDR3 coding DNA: TGTGCCAGTTCTAGACAGGGGCCGTACAATCAGCCCCAGCATTTT. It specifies CASSRQGPYNQPQHF.

In nucleotides, the CDR3 is TGTGCCAGCAGACCAACAGGGGATAATTGGTCAGCTTTCTTT. Protein: CASRPTGDNWSAFF. The J gene is TRBJ1-1, the V gene TRBV27; 7 bases are a match to TRBD1. This CDR3 spans 14 amino acids. Germline V gene data show CDR1 as MNHEY and CDR2 as SMNVEV (reference sequence). J was trimmed by 10 bases and V by 6 bases; bases with no gene match: 14.

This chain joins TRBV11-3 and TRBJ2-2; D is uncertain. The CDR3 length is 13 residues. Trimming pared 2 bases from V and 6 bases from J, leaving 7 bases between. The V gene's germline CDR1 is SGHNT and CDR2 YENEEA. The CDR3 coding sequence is TGTGCCAGCAGCTTAATGGCCGCCGGGGAGCTGTTTTTT. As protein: CASSLMAAGELFF.

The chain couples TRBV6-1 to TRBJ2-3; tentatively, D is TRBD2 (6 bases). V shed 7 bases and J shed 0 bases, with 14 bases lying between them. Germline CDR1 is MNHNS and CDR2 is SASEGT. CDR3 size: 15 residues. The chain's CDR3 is CASNSRGTSTDTQYF. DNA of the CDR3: TGTGCCAGCAACTCTCGCGGGACGAGCACAGATACGCAGTATTTT.

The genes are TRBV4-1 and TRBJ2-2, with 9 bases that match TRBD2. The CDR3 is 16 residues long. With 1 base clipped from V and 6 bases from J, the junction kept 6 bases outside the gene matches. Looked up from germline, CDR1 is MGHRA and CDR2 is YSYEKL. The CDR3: CASSQAGGRASGELFF. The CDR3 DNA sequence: TGCGCCAGCAGCCAAGCCGGCGGGAGGGCCTCCGGGGAGCTGTTTTTT.

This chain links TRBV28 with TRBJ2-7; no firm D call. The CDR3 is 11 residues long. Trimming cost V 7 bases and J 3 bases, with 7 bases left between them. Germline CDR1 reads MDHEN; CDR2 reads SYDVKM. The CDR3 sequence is CASTGLYEQYF. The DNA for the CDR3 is TGTGCCAGCACAGGCCTCTACGAGCAGTACTTC.

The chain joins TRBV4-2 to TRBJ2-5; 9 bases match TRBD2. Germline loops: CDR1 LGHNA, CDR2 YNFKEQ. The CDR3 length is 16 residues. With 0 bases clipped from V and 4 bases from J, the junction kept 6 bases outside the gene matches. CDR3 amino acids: CASSQEASGAPETQYF. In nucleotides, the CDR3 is TGTGCCAGCAGCCAAGAAGCTAGCGGGGCTCCAGAGACCCAGTACTTC.

The chain's CDR3 is CASSPQQGPTDTQYF. The CDR3 bases are TGCGCCAGCAGCCCACAACAGGGCCCCACAGATACGCAGTATTTT. The chain recombines TRBV4-3 with TRBJ2-3; the D gene is possibly TRBD1 (6 bases). The CDR3 totals 15 residues. V was pared by 4 bases and J by 2 bases, with 13 bases between. From germline, CDR1 is LGHNA and CDR2 YSLEER.

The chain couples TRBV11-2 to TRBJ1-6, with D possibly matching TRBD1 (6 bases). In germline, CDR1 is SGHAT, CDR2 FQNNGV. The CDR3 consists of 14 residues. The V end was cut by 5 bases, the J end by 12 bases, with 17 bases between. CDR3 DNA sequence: TGTGCCAGCAGCCGCACAGGGTTCGGTTTACCCCTCCACTTT. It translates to CASSRTGFGLPLHF.

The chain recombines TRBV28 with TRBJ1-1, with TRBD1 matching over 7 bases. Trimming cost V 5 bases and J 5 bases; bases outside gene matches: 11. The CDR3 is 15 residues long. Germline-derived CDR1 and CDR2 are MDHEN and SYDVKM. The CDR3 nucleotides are TGTGCCAGCAGTAGTAGAGGACAGGCAAAAACTGAAGCTTTCTTT. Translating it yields CASSSRGQAKTEAFF. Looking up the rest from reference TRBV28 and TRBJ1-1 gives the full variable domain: DVKVTQSSRYLVKRTGEKVFLECVQDMDHENMFWYRQDPGLGLRLIYFSYDVKMKEKGDIPEGYSVSREKKERFSLILESASTNQTSMYLCASSSRGQAKTEAFFGQGTRLTVV.

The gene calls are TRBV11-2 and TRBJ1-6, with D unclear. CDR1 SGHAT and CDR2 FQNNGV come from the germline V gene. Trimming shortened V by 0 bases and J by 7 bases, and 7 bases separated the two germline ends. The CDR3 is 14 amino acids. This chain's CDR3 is CASSLEGGNSPLHF. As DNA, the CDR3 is TGTGCCAGCAGCTTAGAAGGCGGGAATTCACCCCTCCACTTT.

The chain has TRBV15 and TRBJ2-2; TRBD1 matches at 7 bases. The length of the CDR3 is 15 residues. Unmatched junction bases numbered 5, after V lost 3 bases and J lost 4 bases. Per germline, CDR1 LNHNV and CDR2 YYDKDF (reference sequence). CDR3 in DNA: TGTGCCACCAGCAGGACAGGGCCGGGCACCGGGGAGCTGTTTTTT. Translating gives CATSRTGPGTGELFF.

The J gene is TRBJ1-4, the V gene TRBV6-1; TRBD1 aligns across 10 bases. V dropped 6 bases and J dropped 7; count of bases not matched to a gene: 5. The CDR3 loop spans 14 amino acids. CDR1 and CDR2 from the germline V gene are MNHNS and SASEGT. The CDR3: CASRPGQGSEKLFF. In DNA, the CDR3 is TGTGCCAGCAGACCGGGACAGGGGTCTGAAAAACTGTTTTTT.

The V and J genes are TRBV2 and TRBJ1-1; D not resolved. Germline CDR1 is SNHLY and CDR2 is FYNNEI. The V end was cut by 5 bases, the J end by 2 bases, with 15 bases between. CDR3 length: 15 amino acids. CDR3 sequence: CASSLSLPANTEAFF. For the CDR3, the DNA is TGTGCCAGCAGTTTAAGTTTACCGGCTAACACTGAAGCTTTCTTT.

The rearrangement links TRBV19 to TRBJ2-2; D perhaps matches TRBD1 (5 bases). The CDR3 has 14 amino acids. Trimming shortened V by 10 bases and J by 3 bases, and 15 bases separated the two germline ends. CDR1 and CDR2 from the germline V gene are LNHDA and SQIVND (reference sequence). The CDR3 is CATSMGPHTGELFF. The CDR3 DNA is TGTGCCACAAGTATGGGGCCTCACACCGGGGAGCTGTTTTTT.